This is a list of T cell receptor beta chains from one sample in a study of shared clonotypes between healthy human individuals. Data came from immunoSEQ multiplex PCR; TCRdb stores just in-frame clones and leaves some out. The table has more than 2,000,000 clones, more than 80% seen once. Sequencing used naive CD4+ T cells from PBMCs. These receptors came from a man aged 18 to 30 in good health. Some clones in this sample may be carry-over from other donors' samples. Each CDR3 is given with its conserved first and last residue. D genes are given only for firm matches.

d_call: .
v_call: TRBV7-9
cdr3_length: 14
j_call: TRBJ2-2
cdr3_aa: CASSFDTNTGELFF

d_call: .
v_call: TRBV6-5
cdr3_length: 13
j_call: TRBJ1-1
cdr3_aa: CACRPRGNTEAFF

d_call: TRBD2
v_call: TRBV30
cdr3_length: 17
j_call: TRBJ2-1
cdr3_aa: CAWSPGTSGSLASEQFF

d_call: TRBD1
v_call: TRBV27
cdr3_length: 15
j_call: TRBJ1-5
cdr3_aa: CASSSDRVSNQPQHF

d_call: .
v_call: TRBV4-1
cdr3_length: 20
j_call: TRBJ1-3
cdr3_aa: CASSQRFLGRAASSGNTIYF

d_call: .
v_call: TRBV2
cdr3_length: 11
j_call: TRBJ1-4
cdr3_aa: CASRKNEKLFF

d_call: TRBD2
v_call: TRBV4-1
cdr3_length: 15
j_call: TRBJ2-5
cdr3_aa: CASSQEGGPWETQYF

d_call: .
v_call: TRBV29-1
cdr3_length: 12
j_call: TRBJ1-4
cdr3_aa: CSVLQTNEKLFF

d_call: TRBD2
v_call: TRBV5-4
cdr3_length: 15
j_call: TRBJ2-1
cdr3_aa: CASSTGAGVRNEQFF

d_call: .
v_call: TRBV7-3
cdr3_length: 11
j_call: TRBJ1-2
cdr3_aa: CASSQNYGYTF

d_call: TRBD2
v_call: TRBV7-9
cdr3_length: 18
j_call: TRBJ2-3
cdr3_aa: CASSLALLAGGRTDTQYF

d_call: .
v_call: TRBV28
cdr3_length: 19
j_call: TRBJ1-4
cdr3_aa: CASSSGGNRENATNEKLFF

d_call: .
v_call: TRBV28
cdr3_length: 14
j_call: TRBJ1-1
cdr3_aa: CASSLGVMNTEAFF

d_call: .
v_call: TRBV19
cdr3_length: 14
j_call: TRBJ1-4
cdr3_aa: CASSIGVEREKLFF

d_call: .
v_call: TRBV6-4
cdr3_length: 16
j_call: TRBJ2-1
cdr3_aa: CASSDHGVVFGNEQFF

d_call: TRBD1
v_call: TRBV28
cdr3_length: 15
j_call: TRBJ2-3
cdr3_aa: CASSDPGQGTDTQYF

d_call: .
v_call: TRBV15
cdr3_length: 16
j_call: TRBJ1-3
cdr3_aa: CATSRGDSLSGNTIYF

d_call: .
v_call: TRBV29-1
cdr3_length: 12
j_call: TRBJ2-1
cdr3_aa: CSLAPWDNEQFF

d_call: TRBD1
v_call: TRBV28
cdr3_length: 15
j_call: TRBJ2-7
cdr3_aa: CASRVGTGVRYEQYF

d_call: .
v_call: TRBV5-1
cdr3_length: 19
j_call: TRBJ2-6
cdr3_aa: CASSLGRFLPGSGANVLTF

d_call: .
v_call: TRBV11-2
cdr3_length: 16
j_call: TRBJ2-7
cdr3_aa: CASSPGGGRSAYEQYF